This T cell receptor (beta chain) stems from a study of blood T cell repertoires in COVID-19 (dated by TCRdb to about 2020). Background for the entire study: The collaborator samples originated in the United States, Italy and Spain and spanned the acute and convalescent phases of COVID-19. The material from the prospective study consisted of cDNA or gDNA derived from T cells, B-cell-depleted T cells, or PBMCs. The dataset comprised deeply sampled blood TCRbeta repertoires from subjects exposed to, actively infected with, or recovered from COVID-19. The repertoires were made available in a free public database intended to serve as a resource for research on the immune response to SARS-CoV-2. Samples came from the ongoing ImmuneRACE study (first 160 participants) plus 1,254 subjects from 6 global collaborators. Nearly every sample came with metadata listing a de-identified subject ID, COVID-19 status, age in years and sex. Where available, HLA class I and class II types were obtained from metadata supplied by the sample provider rather than from assay-based typing.

Samples from volunteer blood donors who had recovered from COVID-19 were contributed by a second Seattle source. The collaborating institutions used their own protocols to collect whole blood in K2EDTA tubes. For TCRbeta analysis, collaborators shipped samples as frozen whole blood, isolated PBMCs, or DNA extracted from either of those sample types. TCRbeta CDR3 regions were amplified from genomic DNA by means of the immunoSEQ Assay, a bias-controlled multiplex PCR. The authors' analysis ran thus. Within the assay, amplification of reference gene primers was used to estimate how many nucleated cells each sample contained. To quantify the absolute abundance of each unique TCRbeta CDR3 rearrangement, sequence reads were collapsed and filtered. For each sample, productive Simpson clonality was calculated as the square root of Simpson's diversity index over productive rearrangements. TCRdb stores this immuneACCESS table with in-frame sequences only. Part of the clones is absent; in the studies checked, under half of the shortfall reflects unresolved V genes, and no reason is known for the rest. D and trimming come from the DNA, and the V and J calls and clone size come from that table. The sample includes approximately 170,000 clones, with around 81% observed a single time. The ten largest clones add up to approximately 13% of the sample.

Details on this clone: The antigen it recognizes is unknown. No much larger clone exists at a distance of one base, and base qualities are not known.

The CDR3 runs 17 amino acids, cysteine and phenylalanine included. Only CDR3 DNA remains: 51 bases, in frame from the first base. What the authors observed across the whole study: The quantity of clinical and demographic metadata differed by source and by participant and was supplied without curation.

The rearranged chain carries TRBV21-1 and TRBJ2-7; TRBD1, as called in the table, went unchecked against the DNA. TRBV21-1 is noted as a pseudogene. Sequenced sample: peripheral blood. The TCR comes from a man aged 65 to 79 who had recovered from COVID-19. DNA sequence: TGTGCCAGCAGCACACTGTCGGACAGAGCAAGCTCCTACGAGCAGTACTTC. The translation is CASSTLSDRASSYEQYF.